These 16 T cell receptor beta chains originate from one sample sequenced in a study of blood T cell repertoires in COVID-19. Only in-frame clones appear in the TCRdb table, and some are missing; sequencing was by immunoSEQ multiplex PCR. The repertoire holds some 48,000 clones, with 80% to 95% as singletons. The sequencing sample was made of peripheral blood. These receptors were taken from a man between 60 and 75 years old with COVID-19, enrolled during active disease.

CDR3 in DNA: TGTGCCAGCAGTTACCTCTTAAGGGGCCCCGACAATGAGCAGTTCTTC. It specifies CASSYLLRGPDNEQFF. This chain joins TRBV6-5 and TRBJ2-1, with D tentatively TRBD1 (5 bases). The CDR3 totals 16 residues. The V end lost 2 bases, the J end lost 5 bases, and 16 bases lay between the germline ends. Looked up from germline, CDR1 is MNHEY and CDR2 is SVGAGI.

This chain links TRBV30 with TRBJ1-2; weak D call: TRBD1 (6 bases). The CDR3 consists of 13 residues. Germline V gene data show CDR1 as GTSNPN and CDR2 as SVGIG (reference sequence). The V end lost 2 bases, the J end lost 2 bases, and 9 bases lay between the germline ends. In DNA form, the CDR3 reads TGTGCCTGGAGTAAAGGACAGAACTATGGCTACACCTTC. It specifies CAWSKGQNYGYTF.

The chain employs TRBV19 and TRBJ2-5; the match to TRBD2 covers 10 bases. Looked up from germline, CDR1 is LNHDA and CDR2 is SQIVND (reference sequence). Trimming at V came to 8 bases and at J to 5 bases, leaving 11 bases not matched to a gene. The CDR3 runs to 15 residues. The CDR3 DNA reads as TGTGCCAGTCATCTAGCGGGAGAGTTCTGGGAGACCCAGTACTTC. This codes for CASHLAGEFWETQYF.

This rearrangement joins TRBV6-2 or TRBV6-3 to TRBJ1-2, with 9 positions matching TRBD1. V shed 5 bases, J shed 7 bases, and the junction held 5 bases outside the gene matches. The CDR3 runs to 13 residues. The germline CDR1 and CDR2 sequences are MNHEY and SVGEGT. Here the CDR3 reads CASSVDRGIGYTF. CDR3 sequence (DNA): TGTGCCAGCAGTGTCGACAGGGGGATTGGCTACACCTTC.

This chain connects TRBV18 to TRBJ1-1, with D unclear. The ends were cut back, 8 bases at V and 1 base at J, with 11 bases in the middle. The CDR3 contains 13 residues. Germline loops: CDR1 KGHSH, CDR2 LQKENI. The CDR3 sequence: CASAGFGNTEAFF. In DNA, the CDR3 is TGTGCCAGCGCGGGGTTTGGGAACACTGAAGCTTTCTTT.

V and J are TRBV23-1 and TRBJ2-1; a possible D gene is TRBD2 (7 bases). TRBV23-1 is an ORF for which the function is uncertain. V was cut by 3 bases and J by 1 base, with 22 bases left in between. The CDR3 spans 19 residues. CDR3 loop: CASSHSTGLAVPSYNEQFF. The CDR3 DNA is TGCGCCAGCAGTCACTCGACAGGCCTAGCGGTCCCTTCCTACAATGAGCAGTTCTTC.

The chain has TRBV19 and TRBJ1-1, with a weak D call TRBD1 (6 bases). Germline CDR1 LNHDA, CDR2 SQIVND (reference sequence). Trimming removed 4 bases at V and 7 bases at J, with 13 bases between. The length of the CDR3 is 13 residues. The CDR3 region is CASSTVLQGEAFF. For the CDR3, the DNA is TGTGCCAGTAGTACTGTACTACAGGGTGAAGCTTTCTTT. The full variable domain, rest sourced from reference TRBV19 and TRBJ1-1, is DGGITQSPKYLFRKEGQNVTLSCEQNLNHDAMYWYRQDPGQGLRLIYYSQIVNDFQKGDIAEGYSVSREKKESFPLTVTSAQKNPTAFYLCASSTVLQGEAFFGQGTRLTVV.

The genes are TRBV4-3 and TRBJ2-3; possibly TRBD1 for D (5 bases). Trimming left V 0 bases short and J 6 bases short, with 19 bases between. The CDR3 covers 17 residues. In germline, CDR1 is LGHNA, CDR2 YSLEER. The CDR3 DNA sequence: TGCGCCAGCAGCCAAGATCTTGCAGGACAAGCAGCCGATACGCAGTATTTT. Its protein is CASSQDLAGQAADTQYF.

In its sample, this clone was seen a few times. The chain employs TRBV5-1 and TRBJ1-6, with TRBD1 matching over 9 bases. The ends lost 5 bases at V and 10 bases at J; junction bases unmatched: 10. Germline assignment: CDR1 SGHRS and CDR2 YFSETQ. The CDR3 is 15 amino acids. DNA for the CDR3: TGCGCCAGCAGTCCCCCGGGACAGGGAAGATCACCCCTCCACTTT. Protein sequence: CASSPPGQGRSPLHF.

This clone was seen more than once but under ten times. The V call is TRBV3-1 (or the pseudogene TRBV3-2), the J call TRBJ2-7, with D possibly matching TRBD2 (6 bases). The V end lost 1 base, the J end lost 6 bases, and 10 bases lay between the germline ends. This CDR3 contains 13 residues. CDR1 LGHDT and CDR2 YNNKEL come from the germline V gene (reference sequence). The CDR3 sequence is CASSQVGGTEQYF. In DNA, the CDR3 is TGTGCCAGCAGCCAAGTCGGGGGAACCGAGCAGTACTTC.

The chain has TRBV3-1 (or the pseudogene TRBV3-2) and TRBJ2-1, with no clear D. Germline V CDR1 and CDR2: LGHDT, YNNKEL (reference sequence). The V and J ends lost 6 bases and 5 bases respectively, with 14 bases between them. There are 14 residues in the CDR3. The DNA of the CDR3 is TGTGCCAGCAGTGGTGGTGGCAGAAACAATGAGCAGTTCTTC. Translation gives CASSGGGRNNEQFF.

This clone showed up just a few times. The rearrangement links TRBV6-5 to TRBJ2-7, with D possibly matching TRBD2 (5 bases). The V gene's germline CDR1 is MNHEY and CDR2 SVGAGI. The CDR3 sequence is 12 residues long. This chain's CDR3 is CASGAVSYEQYF. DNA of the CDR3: TGTGCTTCTGGAGCGGTCTCCTACGAGCAGTACTTC.

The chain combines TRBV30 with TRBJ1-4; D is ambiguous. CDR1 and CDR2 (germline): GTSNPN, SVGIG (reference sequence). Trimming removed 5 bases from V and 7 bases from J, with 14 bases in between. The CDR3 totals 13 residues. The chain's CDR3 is CAWGEGISEKLFF. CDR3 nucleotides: TGTGCCTGGGGGGAGGGAATCTCTGAAAAACTGTTTTTT.

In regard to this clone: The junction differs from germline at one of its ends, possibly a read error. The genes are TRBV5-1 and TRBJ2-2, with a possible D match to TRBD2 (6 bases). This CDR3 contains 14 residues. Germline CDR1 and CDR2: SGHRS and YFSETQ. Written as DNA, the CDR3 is TGCGCCAGCACCTTGGCCGGGGGCACCGGGGAGCTGTTTTTT. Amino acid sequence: CASTLAGGTGELFF.

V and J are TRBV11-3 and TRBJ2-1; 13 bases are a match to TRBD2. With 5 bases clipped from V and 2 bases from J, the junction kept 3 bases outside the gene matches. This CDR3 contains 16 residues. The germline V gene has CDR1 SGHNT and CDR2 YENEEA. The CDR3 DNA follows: TGTGCCAGCAGCGCCGGACTAGCGGGAGCCTACAATGAGCAGTTCTTC. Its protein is CASSAGLAGAYNEQFF.

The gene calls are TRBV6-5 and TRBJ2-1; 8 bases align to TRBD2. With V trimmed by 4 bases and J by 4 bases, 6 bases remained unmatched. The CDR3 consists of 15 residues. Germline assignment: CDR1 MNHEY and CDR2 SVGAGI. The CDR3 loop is CASSSGRGGYNEQFF. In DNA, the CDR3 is TGTGCCAGCAGTTCGGGTCGGGGGGGATACAATGAGCAGTTCTTC.